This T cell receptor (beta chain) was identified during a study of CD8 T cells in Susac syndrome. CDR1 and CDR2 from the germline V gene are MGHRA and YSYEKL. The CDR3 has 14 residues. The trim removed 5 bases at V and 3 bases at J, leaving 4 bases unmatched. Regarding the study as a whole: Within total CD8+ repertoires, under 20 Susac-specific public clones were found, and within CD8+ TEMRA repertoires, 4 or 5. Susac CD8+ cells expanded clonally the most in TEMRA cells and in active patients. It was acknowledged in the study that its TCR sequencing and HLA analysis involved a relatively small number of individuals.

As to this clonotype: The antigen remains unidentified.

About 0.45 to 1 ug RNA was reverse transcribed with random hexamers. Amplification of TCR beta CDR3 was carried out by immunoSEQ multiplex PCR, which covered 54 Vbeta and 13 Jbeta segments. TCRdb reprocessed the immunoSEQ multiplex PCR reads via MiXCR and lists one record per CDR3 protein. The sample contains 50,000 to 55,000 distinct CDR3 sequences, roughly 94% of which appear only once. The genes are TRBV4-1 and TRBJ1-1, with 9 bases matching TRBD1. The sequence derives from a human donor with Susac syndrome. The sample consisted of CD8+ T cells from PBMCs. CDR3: CASSGGQGYTEAFF. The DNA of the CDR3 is TGCGCCAGCAGCGGAGGACAGGGGTACACTGAAGCTTTCTTT.